A selection of T cell receptor beta chains follows, all from one sample in a study of T cells expressing NK-cell markers. Following a re-call of the 5' RACE reads, TCRdb has one entry per CDR3 protein and lacks DNA. Its clone listing holds about 390,000 distinct CDR3 sequences. Source material: blood T cells: a sorted CD56 or NKG2C T cell subset, CD4+ or CD8+ T cells, or bulk PBMC T cells (not recorded which). Receptor source: a woman aged 50 to 60 in good health. Both conserved end residues are part of each CDR3. Fields, in order: J gene, V gene, CDR3 protein.

J gene: TRBJ2-2; V gene: TRBV5-1; CDR3 protein: CASSSRDREAGELFF
J gene: TRBJ2-3; V gene: TRBV7-9; CDR3 protein: CASSLVGLDTQYF
J gene: TRBJ2-2; V gene: TRBV3-1; CDR3 protein: CASSPMAASGSVTGELFF
J gene: TRBJ2-5; V gene: TRBV28; CDR3 protein: CASSGTSGTSQYF
J gene: TRBJ2-3; V gene: TRBV7-6; CDR3 protein: CASSLIGRDYTQYF
J gene: TRBJ2-1; V gene: TRBV6-6; CDR3 protein: CATSAGVVDEQFF
J gene: TRBJ1-1; V gene: TRBV30; CDR3 protein: CAWSVRSLSEAFF
J gene: TRBJ1-3; V gene: TRBV4-1; CDR3 protein: CASSRSGSSGNTIYF
J gene: TRBJ2-7; V gene: TRBV18; CDR3 protein: CASSPETSGRGDEQYF
J gene: TRBJ2-3; V gene: TRBV11-3; CDR3 protein: CASKGTGIPDTQYF
J gene: TRBJ2-3; V gene: TRBV2; CDR3 protein: CASGAGVSTDTQYF
J gene: TRBJ2-3; V gene: TRBV20-1; CDR3 protein: CSAEVTIESTDTQYF
J gene: TRBJ2-1; V gene: TRBV5-6; CDR3 protein: CASSLEAETTLISYNEQFF
J gene: TRBJ1-2; V gene: TRBV5-5; CDR3 protein: CASSLVPLAGNGYTF
J gene: TRBJ2-1; V gene: TRBV5-1; CDR3 protein: CASSDRLAGGYNEQFF
J gene: TRBJ1-2; V gene: TRBV12-3/TRBV12-4; CDR3 protein: CASSPGQVDGYTF
J gene: TRBJ2-3; V gene: TRBV20-1; CDR3 protein: CSARVAGFSDTQYF
J gene: TRBJ2-7; V gene: TRBV9; CDR3 protein: CASSEGPRDSHYEQYF
J gene: TRBJ2-6; V gene: TRBV12-3/TRBV12-4; CDR3 protein: CASSFQGSLSGANVLTF
J gene: TRBJ1-2; V gene: TRBV3-1; CDR3 protein: CASSQGFSGYTF
J gene: TRBJ2-7; V gene: TRBV6-2/TRBV6-3; CDR3 protein: CASSWGTIYEQYF
J gene: TRBJ2-5; V gene: TRBV21-1; CDR3 protein: CASSWDFYQETQYF
J gene: TRBJ1-5; V gene: TRBV19; CDR3 protein: CASSIIGRVNQPQHF
J gene: TRBJ1-2; V gene: TRBV4-1; CDR3 protein: CASRAGRNYGYTF
J gene: TRBJ2-7; V gene: TRBV12-3/TRBV12-4; CDR3 protein: CASSRTQYEQYF
J gene: TRBJ1-2; V gene: TRBV27; CDR3 protein: CASSFPGGSGYTF
J gene: TRBJ1-4; V gene: TRBV12-3/TRBV12-4; CDR3 protein: CASSLYPATLNEKLFF
J gene: TRBJ2-3; V gene: TRBV5-1; CDR3 protein: CASSLGEGEDTQYF
J gene: TRBJ2-2; V gene: TRBV10-2; CDR3 protein: CASSEGLAGVGELFF
J gene: TRBJ1-5; V gene: TRBV6-1; CDR3 protein: CASKAAGMHQPQHF
J gene: TRBJ2-3; V gene: TRBV6-6; CDR3 protein: CASQVAGGADTQYF
J gene: TRBJ2-1; V gene: TRBV20-1; CDR3 protein: CSANSRAGGMGDEQFF
J gene: TRBJ2-7; V gene: TRBV7-8; CDR3 protein: CASSSTPATYYEQYF
J gene: TRBJ2-7; V gene: TRBV3-1; CDR3 protein: CASSQDASDAYEQYF
J gene: TRBJ2-1; V gene: TRBV10-1; CDR3 protein: CASSEYVNEQFF
J gene: TRBJ2-1; V gene: TRBV9; CDR3 protein: CASSVRELVPNEQFF
J gene: TRBJ2-2; V gene: TRBV7-6; CDR3 protein: CASSLGTSGVGGELFF
J gene: TRBJ2-2; V gene: TRBV24-1; CDR3 protein: CATQLDSGELFF
J gene: TRBJ2-7; V gene: TRBV29-1; CDR3 protein: CSVVLSGRGYEQYF
J gene: TRBJ2-7; V gene: TRBV11-3; CDR3 protein: CASSSQTLPARGEQYF
J gene: TRBJ2-1; V gene: TRBV3-1; CDR3 protein: CASSRDMSSYNEQFF
J gene: TRBJ1-1; V gene: TRBV12-3/TRBV12-4; CDR3 protein: CASSSGHYYEAFF
J gene: TRBJ2-1; V gene: TRBV5-1; CDR3 protein: CASSFGLDEDNEQFF
J gene: TRBJ2-1; V gene: TRBV20-1; CDR3 protein: CSARVSYDEQFF
J gene: TRBJ2-7; V gene: TRBV7-6; CDR3 protein: CASSSLSGRALLDEQYF